In its sample, the clone carrying this T cell receptor beta chain was seen once. These data come from a study of blood T cell repertoires in COVID-19. For the study at large: Sites in the United States, Italy and Spain provided acute and convalescent COVID-19 samples. PBMCs, B-cell-depleted T cells, or T cells were the source of the cDNA or gDNA that made up the material.

In the study's own analysis: The authors estimated nucleated cell counts from reference gene primer amplification. Profiled with immunoSEQ multiplex PCR; TCRdb holds only in-frame clones, not every one. V, J and clone size are taken as reported in that table, and D and trimming were inferred from the DNA itself. The repertoire holds about 180,000 clones, under 85% seen once, with 6% to 8.5% in the top ten. After removal of 4 bases from V and 1 base from J, the junction contained 1 base not matched to a gene. The CDR3 sequence is 14 residues long. Germline V gives CDR1 MNHEY, CDR2 SVGEGT. Sequencing used peripheral blood. The rearrangement links TRBV6-2 or TRBV6-3 to TRBJ2-1, with 7 bases lining up with TRBD1. This TCR came from a human donor in a cohort sampled during active COVID-19. The chain's CDR3 is CASSSGQSYNEQFF. Written as DNA, the CDR3 is TGTGCCAGCAGTTCGGGACAGTCCTACAATGAGCAGTTCTTC.